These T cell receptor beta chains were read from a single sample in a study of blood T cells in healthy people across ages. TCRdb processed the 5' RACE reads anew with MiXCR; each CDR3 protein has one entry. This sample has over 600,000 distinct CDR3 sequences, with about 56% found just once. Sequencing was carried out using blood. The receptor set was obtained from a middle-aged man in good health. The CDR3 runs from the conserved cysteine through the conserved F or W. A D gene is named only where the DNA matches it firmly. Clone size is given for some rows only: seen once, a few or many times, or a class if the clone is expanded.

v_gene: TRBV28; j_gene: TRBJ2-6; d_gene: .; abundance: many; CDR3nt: TGTGCCAGCAGGCAATCTACCAACGTCCTGACTTTC; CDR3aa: CASRQSTNVLTF
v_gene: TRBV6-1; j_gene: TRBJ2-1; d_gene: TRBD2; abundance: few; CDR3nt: TGTGCCAGCGAAGCGGGAGCCTACAATGAGCAGTTCTTC; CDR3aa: CASEAGAYNEQFF
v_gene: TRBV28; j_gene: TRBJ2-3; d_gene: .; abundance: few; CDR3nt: TGTGCCAGCAGCCCCCCCCGCTTCTCCTTCGCAGATACGCAGTATTTT; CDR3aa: CASSPPRFSFADTQYF
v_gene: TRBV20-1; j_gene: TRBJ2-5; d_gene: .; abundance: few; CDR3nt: TGCAGTGCTAGGTGGGGGCGAGTGGAGACCCAGTACTTC; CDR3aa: CSARWGRVETQYF
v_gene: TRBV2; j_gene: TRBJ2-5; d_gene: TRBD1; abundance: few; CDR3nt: TGTGCCAGCAGCGCCGACAGGGGGCGCGGGGAGACCCAGTACTTC; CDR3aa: CASSADRGRGETQYF
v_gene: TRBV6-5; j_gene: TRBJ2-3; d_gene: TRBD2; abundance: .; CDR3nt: TGTGCCAGCAGTTCCGGGACTATAAACACAGATACGCAGTATTTT; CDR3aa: CASSSGTINTDTQYF
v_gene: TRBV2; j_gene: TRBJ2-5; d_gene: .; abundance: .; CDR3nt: TGTGCCAGCAAGGGGGGGGCATTGCAAGAGACCCAGTACTTC; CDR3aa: CASKGGALQETQYF
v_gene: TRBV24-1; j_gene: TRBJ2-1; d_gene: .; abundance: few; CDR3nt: TGTGCCACCAGTGATTTGGGTCGGAATGAGCAGTTCTTC; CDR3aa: CATSDLGRNEQFF
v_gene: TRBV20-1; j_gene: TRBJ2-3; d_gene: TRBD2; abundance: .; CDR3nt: TGCAGTGACAAGCGGGAGGCAACAGATACGCAGTATTTT; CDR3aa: CSDKREATDTQYF
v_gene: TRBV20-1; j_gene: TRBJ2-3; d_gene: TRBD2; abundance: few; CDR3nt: TGCAGTGCTTCCTTGGCGGGAGTGATCACAGATACGCAGTATTTT; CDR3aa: CSASLAGVITDTQYF
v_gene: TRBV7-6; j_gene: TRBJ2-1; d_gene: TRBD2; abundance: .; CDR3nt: TGTGCCAGCAGCTTAGCCCGACTAGCGGGGAACTACAATGAGCAGTTCTTC; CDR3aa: CASSLARLAGNYNEQFF
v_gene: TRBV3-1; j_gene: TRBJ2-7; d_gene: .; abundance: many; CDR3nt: TGTGCCAGCAGCCAGGTTGACTTTTACGAGCAGTACTTC; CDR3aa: CASSQVDFYEQYF
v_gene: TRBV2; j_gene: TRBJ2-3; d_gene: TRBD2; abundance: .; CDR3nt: TGTGCCAGCAGTGTCATATTAGGGGAGGGCGCAGATACGCAGTATTTT; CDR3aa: CASSVILGEGADTQYF
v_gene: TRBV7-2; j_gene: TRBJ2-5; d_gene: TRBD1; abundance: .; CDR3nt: TGTGCCAGCAGCCGCGACAGGGGCCAACAAGAGACCCAGTACTTC; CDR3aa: CASSRDRGQQETQYF
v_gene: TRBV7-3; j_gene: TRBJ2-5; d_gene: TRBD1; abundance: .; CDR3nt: TGTGCCGGCCACAGGGGTTTACAAGAGACCCAGTACTTC; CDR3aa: CAGHRGLQETQYF
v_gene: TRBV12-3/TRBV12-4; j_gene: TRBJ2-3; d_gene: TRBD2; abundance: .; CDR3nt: TGTGCCAGCTGGGATCTTGCTAGGGGAGGGGATACGCAGTATTTT; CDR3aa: CASWDLARGGDTQYF
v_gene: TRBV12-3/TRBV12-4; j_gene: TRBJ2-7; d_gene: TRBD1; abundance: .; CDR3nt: TGTGCCAGCAACCCGGGACAGGGGTTTTACGAGCAGTACTTC; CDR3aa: CASNPGQGFYEQYF
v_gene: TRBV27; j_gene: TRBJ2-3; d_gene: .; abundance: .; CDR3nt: TGTGCCAGCAGTCACAGGGGGGGCTACACAGATACGCAGTATTTT; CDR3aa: CASSHRGGYTDTQYF
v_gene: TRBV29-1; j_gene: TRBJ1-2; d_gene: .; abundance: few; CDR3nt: TGCAGCGTTGATGGGGGGGTATCAGCTAACTATGGCTACACCTTC; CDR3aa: CSVDGGVSANYGYTF
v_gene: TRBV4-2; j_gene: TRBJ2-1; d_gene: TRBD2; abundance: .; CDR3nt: TGTGCCAGCAGCAGCGGGGGGGCCGGAAATGAGCAGTTCTTC; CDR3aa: CASSSGGAGNEQFF
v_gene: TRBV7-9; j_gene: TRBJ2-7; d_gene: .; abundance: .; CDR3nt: TGTGCCAGCAGCTCCGAACACCTAGCCTCCTACGAGCAGTACTTC; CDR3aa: CASSSEHLASYEQYF
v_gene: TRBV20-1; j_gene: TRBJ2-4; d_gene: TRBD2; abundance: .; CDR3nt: TGCAGTGCTAGAGACGGCGGGAGGGCCCAGACGTACTTC; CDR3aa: CSARDGGRAQTYF
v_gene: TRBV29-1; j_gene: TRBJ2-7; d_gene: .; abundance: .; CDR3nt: TGCAGCGTTCTCGGGAGAGGACACGAGCAGTACTTC; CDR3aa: CSVLGRGHEQYF
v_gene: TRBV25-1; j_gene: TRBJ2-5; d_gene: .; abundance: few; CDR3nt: TGTGCCAGCAGTGAGGCGGGCAATCAAGAGACCCAGTACTTC; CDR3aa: CASSEAGNQETQYF
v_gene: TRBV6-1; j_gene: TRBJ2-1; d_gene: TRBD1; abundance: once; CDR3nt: TGTGCCAGCAGTGAGACAGGGAGCGGCTCCTACAATGAGCAGTTCTTC; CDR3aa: CASSETGSGSYNEQFF
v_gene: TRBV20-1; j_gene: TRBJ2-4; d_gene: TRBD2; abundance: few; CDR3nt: TGCAGTGCTAGCGGGAGGGCGGTAGCTCAAGCCCTAGCCAAAAACATTCAGTACTTC; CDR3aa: CSASGRAVAQALAKNIQYF
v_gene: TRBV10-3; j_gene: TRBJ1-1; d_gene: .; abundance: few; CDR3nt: TGTGCCATCAGTGACCTCGGCAGAACGAACACTGAAGCTTTCTTT; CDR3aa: CAISDLGRTNTEAFF
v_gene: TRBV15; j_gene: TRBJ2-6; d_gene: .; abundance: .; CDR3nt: TGTGCCACCAGCAGGGTTACTGGGGCCAACGTCCTGACTTTC; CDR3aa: CATSRVTGANVLTF
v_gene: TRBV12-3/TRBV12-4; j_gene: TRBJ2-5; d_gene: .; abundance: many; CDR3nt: TGTGCCAGCAGTGATACAGTACAAGAGACCCAGTACTTC; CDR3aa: CASSDTVQETQYF